This TCR beta chain was obtained from a study of Graves' ophthalmopathy and Graves' hyperthyroidism. Overall study findings and caveats: Among expanded thyroid clonotypes above 0.001 frequency, most also occurred in blood.

The study amplified TCR beta CDR3 regions using RNA transcripts. RT-PCR was first run with HTBI primers, then multiplex PCR in a second round. TCRdb independently ran MiXCR on the multiplex PCR reads; one entry per CDR3 protein. The sample holds roughly 400,000 distinct CDR3 sequences; approximately 18% are singletons and the top ten take about 2.4%. This clonotype was recorded at least ten times. What it binds is not known. Hyperthyroidism qualified as stable when ophthalmopathy did not develop within 18 months of follow-up. Ineligible for inclusion were patients with other autoimmune diseases, uncontrolled infections, pregnancy or lactation. What supplied the PBMCs was approximately 10 ml of fresh peripheral blood. Trimming removed 5 bases at V and 0 bases at J, with 4 bases between. This CDR3 has 12 residues. Per germline, CDR1 SGHVS and CDR2 FQNEAQ.

This clonotype was obtained from an adult woman with stable Graves' hyperthyroidism. The V and J genes are TRBV7-8 and TRBJ1-1; D gene uncertain. Sequencing used peripheral blood. In nucleotides, the CDR3 is TGTGCCAGCAGCACTGTGAACACTGAAGCTTTCTTT. It encodes CASSTVNTEAFF.